Presented here are 30 T cell receptor beta chains from one specimen sequenced in a study of T cells in Graves' hyperthyroidism and ophthalmopathy. TCR beta CDR3 regions were amplified from RNA. The TCR CDR3 was amplified in a first-round RT-PCR using the HTBI primer set. TCRdb ran MiXCR on the multiplex PCR reads and lists one entry per CDR3 protein. This sample has some 380,000 distinct CDR3 sequences, with less than 15% found just once. Source material: blood. The receptors here all came from a man in his thirties or forties with Graves' hyperthyroidism that later progressed to Graves' ophthalmopathy.

Comment on this clonotype: This may come from a read error, since a much larger clone is one base off. Likely a read error: the CDR3 ends without its conserved phenylalanine or tryptophan. Written as DNA, the CDR3 is TGCAGTGCGATGCCCGGCTCTTATGGCTACACCCTC. Protein sequence: CSAMPGSYGYTL. The chain recombines TRBV20-1 with TRBJ1-2, with D unclear. This CDR3 is built from 12 residues. Trimming left V 6 bases short and J 5 bases short, with 13 bases between. Germline V gene lookup returns CDR1 DFQATT and CDR2 SNEGSKA (reference sequence).

The table lists this clonotype with many counts. The V and J genes are TRBV12-3 or TRBV12-4 and TRBJ1-2, with 7 positions matching TRBD1. This CDR3 spans 15 amino acids. Germline trimming cut 8 bases from V and 4 bases from J; bases unmatched to any gene: 13. Here the CDR3 reads CASSESGTALYGYTF. The CDR3 nucleotides are TGTGCCAGCTCCGAGTCCGGGACAGCCCTCTATGGCTACACCTTC.

This clonotype was counted between two and nine times. The chain employs TRBV2 and TRBJ1-6, with D perhaps TRBD1 (5 bases). Trimming stripped 0 bases from V and 5 bases from J, with 8 bases between. Germline V lookup: CDR1 SNHLY, CDR2 FYNNEI. There are 15 residues in the CDR3. Here the CDR3 reads CASSEAGVDNSPLHF. CDR3 DNA sequence: TGTGCCAGCAGTGAAGCAGGGGTCGATAATTCACCCCTCCACTTT.

The chain is built from TRBV4-1 and TRBJ1-2, with 8 bases matching TRBD1. J gave up 7 bases and V 1 base, and 2 bases lay outside the gene matches. Looked up from germline, CDR1 is MGHRA and CDR2 is YSYEKL. There are 13 residues in the CDR3. In DNA form, the CDR3 reads TGCGCCAGCAGCCAAGGGACAGGGATTGGCTACACCTTC. Translation gives CASSQGTGIGYTF.

Worth noting for this clonotype: A much more abundant neighbour one base away suggests this may be a read error. This chain links TRBV28 with TRBJ1-1; tentative D call: TRBD1 (6 bases). CDR1 and CDR2 from the germline V gene are MDHEN and SYDVKM. V was cut by 5 bases and J by 4 bases, with 14 bases left in between. The CDR3 covers 14 residues. CDR3 in amino acids: CASSPRGQPTEAFF. Written as DNA, the CDR3 is TGTGCCAGCAGTCCCCGAGGACAGCCCACTGAAGCTTTCTTT.

This clonotype came up a few times. This chain joins TRBV7-6 and TRBJ1-3, with D hard to call. V was shortened by 2 bases and J by 7 bases, with 15 bases between the two germline ends. This CDR3 region has 15 residues. CDR1 and CDR2 (germline): SGHVS, FNYEAQ. CDR3 region: CASSLMALNGNTIYF. DNA for the CDR3: TGTGCCAGCAGCTTAATGGCCCTAAATGGGAACACCATATATTTT.

This clonotype was detected many times. V gene TRBV28 combines with J gene TRBJ1-2; 12 nucleotides match TRBD1. The V and J ends lost 10 bases and 4 bases, in that order; junction bases with no gene match: 16. The V gene's germline CDR1 is MDHEN and CDR2 SYDVKM. This CDR3 region has 17 residues. The CDR3 spells CAIAGPNPGQGAYGYTF. CDR3 DNA sequence: TGTGCCATCGCAGGACCGAATCCGGGACAGGGGGCCTATGGCTACACCTTC.

This clonotype was detected many times. J is TRBJ1-2 and V is TRBV3-1; 7 positions match TRBD1. The germline V gene encodes CDR1 LGHDT and CDR2 YNNKEL (reference sequence). The V gene end was trimmed by 1 base and the J gene end by 4 bases; junction bases not matched to a gene: 9. The CDR3 has 16 residues. CDR3 nucleotide sequence: TGTGCCAGCAGCCAAGTGTCCCGCGGGACAGCCTATGGCTACACCTTC. This gives the protein CASSQVSRGTAYGYTF.

CDR3 residues: CASSRGDRGYTEAFF. CDR3 DNA sequence: TGCGCCAGCAGCCGCGGGGACAGGGGCTACACTGAAGCTTTCTTT. The chain combines TRBV5-1 with TRBJ1-1; TRBD1 agrees at 10 bases. J was trimmed by 3 bases and V by 4 bases; bases with no gene match: 6. Per the germline V gene, CDR1 is SGHRS and CDR2 is YFSETQ. CDR3 size: 15 residues.

This chain joins TRBV6-1 and TRBJ1-1, with D unclear. The V end lost 10 bases, the J end lost 1 base, and 22 bases lay between the germline ends. From germline, CDR1 is MNHNS and CDR2 SASEGT. There are 16 residues in the CDR3. For the CDR3, the DNA is TGTGCCACCTGGATCTGGGGAAAGTCGAGGAACACTGAAGCTTTCTTT. Protein sequence: CATWIWGKSRNTEAFF.

This clonotype was recorded at least ten times. The chain uses TRBV12-3 or TRBV12-4 and TRBJ1-1; D remains unclear. CDR3 length: 13 amino acids. V was pared by 3 bases and J by 8 bases, with 13 bases between. The CDR3 DNA follows: TGTGCCAGCAGTTTTCTTGGGTTCGGGGAAGCTTTCTTT. As protein: CASSFLGFGEAFF.

This clonotype has just a few counts. The gene calls are TRBV29-1 and TRBJ1-4, with 9 bases lining up with TRBD1. Trimming cost V 6 bases and J 8 bases; bases outside gene matches: 7. This CDR3 is built from 13 residues. In germline, CDR1 is SQVTM, CDR2 ANQGSEA. CDR3 sequence: CSVRTGAPEKLFF. The DNA for the CDR3 is TGCAGCGTCCGGACAGGGGCACCGGAAAAACTGTTTTTT. Full variable domain (missing parts from reference TRBV29-1 and TRBJ1-4): SAVISQKPSRDICQRGTSLTIQCQVDSQVTMMFWYRQQPGQSLTLIATANQGSEATYESGFVIDKFPISRPNLTFSTLTVSNMSPEDSSIYLCSVRTGAPEKLFFGSGTQLSVL.

The table lists this clonotype with many counts. The chain joins TRBV6-1 to TRBJ1-3; D gene unclear. V was cut by 7 bases and J by 5 bases, with 27 bases left in between. This CDR3 has 18 residues. The germline gives CDR1 MNHNS, CDR2 SASEGT. The CDR3 spells CASKRRAAVDIARNTIYF. The CDR3 nucleotides read TGTGCCAGCAAGAGACGGGCCGCAGTTGATATTGCTAGAAACACCATATATTTT.

The V call is TRBV20-1, the J call TRBJ1-5; possibly TRBD1 for D (5 bases). The V and J ends lost 5 bases and 4 bases respectively, with 12 bases between them. This CDR3 is 13 amino acids long. Germline CDR1 is DFQATT and CDR2 is SNEGSKA (reference sequence). In DNA form, the CDR3 reads TGCAGTGCTCCAGGTGCAGGGAATCAGCCCCAGCATTTT. Translating it yields CSAPGAGNQPQHF.

Only a few counts were recorded for this clonotype. CDR3 bases: TGCAGTGCCCGTAACCTACTCAGGGGAGCGGGCAATGAGCAGTTCTTC. It is translated as CSARNLLRGAGNEQFF. The chain recombines TRBV20-1 with TRBJ2-1, with D tentatively TRBD1 or TRBD2 (6 bases each). Germline CDR1 and CDR2: DFQATT and SNEGSKA (reference sequence). CDR3 length: 16 residues. V lost 6 bases to trimming and J lost 6 bases, with 24 bases between them.

Concerning this clonotype: A much larger clone differs by one base, so this may be a read error. J is TRBJ1-2 and V is TRBV12-3 or TRBV12-4; D remains unclear. This CDR3 comprises 12 residues. CDR3 residues: CAGSFTDYGYTF. In DNA, the CDR3 is TGTGCCGGCAGTTTTACAGACTATGGCTACACCTTC.

This clonotype came up a few times. This chain links TRBV4-1 with TRBJ2-3, with 8 nucleotides matching TRBD1. V trimming: 4 bases; J trimming: 0 bases; junction bases outside the gene matches: 3. The CDR3 loop spans 15 amino acids. The V gene's germline CDR1 is MGHRA and CDR2 YSYEKL. CDR3 sequence: CASSPGGQSTDTQYF. As DNA, the CDR3 is TGCGCCAGCAGCCCAGGGGGCCAAAGCACAGATACGCAGTATTTT.

Only a few counts were recorded for this clonotype. The chain employs TRBV10-3 and TRBJ2-3; 8 bases are shared with TRBD2. This CDR3 spans 15 amino acids. Germline loops: CDR1 ENHRY, CDR2 SYGVKD. With V trimmed by 2 bases and J by 2 bases, 3 bases remained unmatched. CDR3 DNA: TGTGCCATCAGTGAGCGGGGGGGCTACACAGATACGCAGTATTTT. This sequence encodes CAISERGGYTDTQYF.

This clonotype has a handful of counts. The chain recombines TRBV11-2 with TRBJ2-7; no definite D call. The CDR3 is 12 amino acids. From germline, CDR1 is SGHAT and CDR2 FQNNGV. V was cut by 4 bases and J by 6 bases, with 10 bases left in between. As DNA, the CDR3 is TGTGCCAGCAGCTGGGAAGGGTCCGAGCAGTACTTC. Translated: CASSWEGSEQYF.

This clonotype was counted ten times or more. The chain combines TRBV24-1 with TRBJ2-2; 9 bases match TRBD2. V gave up 9 bases and J gave up 2 bases; unmatched junction bases: 6. From germline, CDR1 is KGHDR and CDR2 SFDVKD. This CDR3 has 15 residues. The CDR3 DNA is TGTGCCACCGGGGAGACTAGCGGAAACACCGGGGAGCTGTTTTTT. The encoded protein is CATGETSGNTGELFF.

The chain joins TRBV12-3 or TRBV12-4 to TRBJ2-4; D is uncertain. The CDR3 contains 11 residues. Trimming took 5 bases from V and 6 from J, leaving 5 bases between them. CDR3 sequence (DNA): TGTGCCAGCAGTACTTTAAACATTCAGTACTTC. It specifies CASSTLNIQYF.

This clonotype was recorded many times. The V call is TRBV30, the J call TRBJ2-1; the match to TRBD1 covers 8 bases. Germline CDR1 GTSNPN, CDR2 SVGIG (reference sequence). This CDR3 has 14 residues. V was pared by 0 bases and J by 4 bases, with 2 bases of the junction left unmatched. CDR3 in amino acids: CAWSVQGGYNEQFF. CDR3 bases: TGTGCCTGGAGTGTACAGGGGGGTTACAATGAGCAGTTCTTC.

This chain connects TRBV30 to TRBJ1-2; 9 bases are shared with TRBD1. This CDR3 comprises 15 residues. From germline, CDR1 is GTSNPN and CDR2 SVGIG (reference sequence). Trimming removed 2 bases from V and 7 bases from J; junction bases left unmatched: 11. The CDR3 DNA follows: TGTGCCTGGAGTCTATCATCCAGGACAGGGGTTGGCTACACCTTC. Its protein product is CAWSLSSRTGVGYTF.

The chain employs TRBV2 and TRBJ2-1; 11 bases match TRBD2. This CDR3 has 16 residues. Germline lookup yields CDR1 SNHLY and CDR2 FYNNEI. V lost 3 bases and J lost 5; bases outside the gene matches: 6. The DNA of the CDR3 is TGTGCCAGCAGTGATAGCGGGGGGGCCTGGGACAATGAGCAGTTCTTC. Translated: CASSDSGGAWDNEQFF.

This clonotype was counted only a few times. The chain recombines TRBV11-2 with TRBJ2-7; no clear D gene. In germline, CDR1 is SGHAT, CDR2 FQNNGV. Trimming removed 1 base at V and 4 bases at J, with 11 bases between. The CDR3 extends over 14 amino acids. The CDR3 here is CASSLGFSGYEQYF. In DNA form, the CDR3 reads TGTGCCAGCAGCTTAGGCTTCTCTGGGTACGAGCAGTACTTC. Full variable domain (remainder filled in from reference TRBV11-2 and TRBJ2-7): EAGVAQSPRYKIIEKRQSVAFWCNPISGHATLYWYQQILGQGPKLLIQFQNNGVVDDSQLPKDRFSAERLKGVDSTLKIQPAKLEDSAVYLCASSLGFSGYEQYFGPGTRLTVT.

In its sample, this clonotype was seen many times. V and J are TRBV20-1 and TRBJ2-7; 8 bases align to TRBD1. Germline V gene lookup returns CDR1 DFQATT and CDR2 SNEGSKA (reference sequence). Trimming cost V 1 base and J 7 bases; bases outside gene matches: 9. CDR3 length: 14 residues. The CDR3 bases are TGCAGTGCTAGAGGGCAGGGGGCCGGGAAAGAGCAGTACTTC. Protein sequence: CSARGQGAGKEQYF.

This clonotype was recorded a few times. The V and J genes are TRBV24-1 and TRBJ2-7, with D uncertain. V was pared by 6 bases and J by 5 bases, with 16 bases between. The germline V gene has CDR1 KGHDR and CDR2 SFDVKD. CDR3 length equals 14 residues. The CDR3 region has the DNA TGTGCCACCAGTAGTTCTACCTCCCCGGACGAGCAGTACTTC. It specifies CATSSSTSPDEQYF.

J is TRBJ2-1 and V is TRBV2, with D uncertain. The CDR3 spans 12 residues. Trimming took off 0 bases at V and 9 bases at J, with 6 bases between the two ends. Germline CDR1 and CDR2: SNHLY and FYNNEI. The CDR3 sequence is CASSEARGEQFF. The DNA of the CDR3 is TGTGCCAGCAGTGAAGCAAGAGGTGAGCAGTTCTTC.

The chain uses TRBV10-3 and TRBJ2-7; 9 nucleotides align to TRBD2. The CDR3 length is 14 residues. The germline V gene has CDR1 ENHRY and CDR2 SYGVKD. J was trimmed by 3 bases and V by 7 bases; bases with no gene match: 7. The CDR3: CAINPAGGLYEQYF. CDR3 nucleotide sequence: TGTGCCATCAATCCAGCGGGGGGACTCTACGAGCAGTACTTC.

The V call is TRBV20-1, the J call TRBJ1-2; possibly TRBD1 for D (6 bases). The CDR3 consists of 13 residues. Germline loops: CDR1 DFQATT, CDR2 SNEGSKA (reference sequence). CDR3 region: CSAAGGADYGYTF. Here the CDR3 DNA reads TGCAGCGCTGCGGGGGGCGCCGACTATGGCTACACCTTC.